This entry concerns a single T cell receptor (beta chain). The antigen is undetermined. These data belong to a study of T cell responses to AZD1222 COVID-19 vaccine. The assay was immunoSEQ multiplex PCR, and TCRdb's table has in-frame clones only and misses some. This sample has about 140,000 clones, with 90% found just once. V lost 0 bases to trimming and J lost 5 bases, with 10 bases between them. CDR3 length: 14 amino acids. In germline, CDR1 is MNHEY, CDR2 SVGAGI. Findings of the study overall: Mostly white British, mostly female donors; authors suggested clonal diversity may be underestimated. Recipients of two AZD1222 doses showed rising Spike-specific TCR breadth and depth. As reported, nearly half of all spike-specific TCRs target variant regions that are unmutated.

Sequencing used peripheral blood, obtained on day 0 of AZD1222 vaccination. The TCR sequence derives from an adult in good health. The gene calls are TRBV6-5 and TRBJ1-1; D is ambiguous. Here the CDR3 reads CASSYSPSWTEAFF. CDR3 in DNA: TGTGCCAGCAGTTACTCTCCAAGCTGGACTGAAGCTTTCTTT.